This TCR beta chain was obtained from a study of T cells after yellow fever vaccination. For the study at large: Preparation of fractions with low cell numbers was performed using SMART-Seq v4 Ultra Low Input.

This CDR3 is 16 amino acids long. Germline CDR1 reads LGHDT; CDR2 reads YNNKEL (reference sequence). Trimming cost V 4 bases and J 1 base, with 13 bases left between them. Study-wide findings and caveats: Relatively few clonotypes were ones that appeared in both CD4 and CD8 compartments.

Worth noting for this clonotype: Its antigen remains unidentified.

TCRdb passed the 5' RACE reads through MiXCR, listing each CDR3 protein once. The sample holds about 300,000 distinct CDR3 sequences, 3% to 4.5% seen once. This rearrangement joins TRBV3-1 to TRBJ2-2, with D maybe TRBD2 (6 bases). The sequence was obtained from a man aged 18 to 30 who received the YFV17D yellow fever vaccine. This specimen consisted of PBMCs, obtained 5 days after the yellow fever booster vaccination. This chain's CDR3 is CASSRGGAGNTGELFF. The CDR3 DNA reads as TGTGCCAGCAGCCGAGGAGGAGCGGGGAACACCGGGGAGCTGTTTTTT.